What follows are 15 T cell receptor beta chains derived from one specimen sequenced in a study of cytomegalovirus exposure and HLA in healthy donors. The primer mix had 60 Vbeta and 13 Jbeta primers. The table came from immunoSEQ multiplex PCR; TCRdb's copy has only in-frame clones and leaves some out. The sample lists about 160,000 clones, about four fifths seen once, with around 6.7% in the top ten. Input material: PBMCs. The receptors were sampled from a woman aged 30 to 39 in good health and CMV-seropositive.

This clone occurred once. The chain joins TRBV27 to TRBJ2-7, with 10 bases matching TRBD1. Germline V lookup: CDR1 MNHEY, CDR2 SMNVEV (reference sequence). V lost 4 bases, J lost 2 bases, and 5 bases stayed unmatched. The CDR3 covers 15 residues. CDR3 sequence (DNA): TGTGCCAGCAGTTACCGGGACAGGGGAACCTACGAGCAGTACTTC. Amino acids: CASSYRDRGTYEQYF.

The rearrangement links TRBV10-2 to TRBJ1-5; the match to TRBD1 covers 7 bases. Looked up from germline, CDR1 is WSHSY and CDR2 is SAAADI. This CDR3 spans 13 amino acids. V trimming: 11 bases; J trimming: 10 bases; junction bases outside the gene matches: 14. CDR3 protein: CAAGQFPFTPQHF. In DNA form, the CDR3 reads TGCGCCGCGGGACAGTTCCCTTTCACCCCCCAGCATTTT.

In the case of this clone: The same CDR3 is also encoded by other DNA sequences in this sample. This sequence joins TRBV6-1 and TRBJ1-2; D not resolved. Per the germline V gene, CDR1 is MNHNS and CDR2 is SASEGT. This CDR3 region has 14 residues. The CDR3 bases are TGTGCTAGCGTCCGTAAAAGCATCGTCTATGGCTACACCTTC. It codes for CASVRKSIVYGYTF.

This clone was detected a few times. The rearrangement links TRBV6-5 to TRBJ1-5; D may be TRBD1 (6 bases). This CDR3 region has 13 residues. Germline lookup yields CDR1 MNHEY and CDR2 SVGAGI. The germline V and J ends were trimmed by 6 bases and 4 bases, with 10 bases remaining between them. The CDR3 nucleotides read TGTGCCAGCAGCGGACAGATAAATCAGCCCCAGCATTTT. Translated, it gives CASSGQINQPQHF.

The chain carries TRBV7-2 and TRBJ2-7, with 7 bases fitting TRBD1. The germline V gene has CDR1 SGHTA and CDR2 FQGNSA. V lost 4 bases, J lost 6 bases, and 6 bases stayed unmatched. CDR3 size: 13 residues. DNA for the CDR3: TGTGCCAGCAGCTCCGGGACAGCAGTCGAGCAGTACTTC. Protein: CASSSGTAVEQYF.

Only a few counts were recorded for this clone. The chain carries TRBV2 and TRBJ1-3, with D possibly being TRBD1 (5 bases). The germline CDR1 and CDR2 sequences are SNHLY and FYNNEI. This CDR3 has 14 residues. Trimming removed 7 bases at V and 0 bases at J, with 10 bases between. CDR3 sequence reads: CASIDSNSGNTIYF. DNA for the CDR3: TGTGCCAGCATTGACAGTAACTCTGGAAACACCATATATTTT.

A few counts support this clone. The rearrangement joins TRBV6-4 to TRBJ2-1; TRBD2 agrees at 7 bases. This CDR3 comprises 13 residues. Germline V lookup: CDR1 MRHNA, CDR2 SNTAGT. The trim removed 10 bases at V and 9 bases at J, leaving 12 bases unmatched. The CDR3 reads CATRGLGLGEQFF. The CDR3 coding sequence is TGTGCCACCAGAGGACTAGGGTTGGGTGAGCAGTTCTTC.

This chain joins TRBV7-3 and TRBJ2-2; D call uncertain. CDR3 size: 13 residues. Trimming removed 6 bases from V and 4 bases from J, with 9 bases in between. Germline CDR1 reads SGHTA; CDR2 reads FQGTGA. The CDR3 bases are TGTGCCAGCAGTCAGGTTTCCACCGGGGAGCTGTTTTTT. Protein product: CASSQVSTGELFF.

This clone was counted a single time. V gene TRBV7-8 combines with J gene TRBJ2-7, with TRBD2 matching over 7 bases. CDR1 is SGHVS and CDR2 is FQNEAQ in the germline V gene. The CDR3 is 15 amino acids. V lost 3 bases to trimming and J lost 4 bases; unmatched junction nucleotides: 9. In DNA, the CDR3 is TGTGCCAGCAGCTTCTCCATGGGGGGGGGTTACGAGCAGTACTTC. Protein sequence: CASSFSMGGGYEQYF. Full variable domain (missing parts from reference TRBV7-8 and TRBJ2-7): GAGVSQSPRYKVAKRGQDVALRCDPISGHVSLFWYQQALGQGPEFLTYFQNEAQLDKSGLPSDRFFAERPEGSVSTLKIQRTQQEDSAVYLCASSFSMGGGYEQYFGPGTRLTVT.

The V call is TRBV7-8, the J call TRBJ2-1; perhaps TRBD1 as D (6 bases). The CDR3 is 15 residues long. Trimming shortened V by 5 bases and J by 5 bases, and 16 bases separated the two germline ends. The germline gives CDR1 SGHVS, CDR2 FQNEAQ. The CDR3 loop reads CASSPSGRQDNEQFF. CDR3 nucleotides: TGTGCCAGCAGCCCATCGGGGAGACAGGACAATGAGCAGTTCTTC.

This clone appeared a few times. The V and J genes are TRBV11-3 and TRBJ1-2, with D tentatively TRBD1 (6 bases). This CDR3 is built from 15 residues. Germline CDR1 reads SGHNT; CDR2 reads YENEEA. The V and J ends lost 1 base and 2 bases respectively, with 11 bases between them. For the CDR3, the DNA is TGTGCCAGCAGCTTAGGGGGGCCGGGAAACTATGGCTACACCTTC. The encoded protein is CASSLGGPGNYGYTF.

The V gene is TRBV19, the J gene TRBJ2-1; D gene ambiguous. The CDR3 is 14 residues long. The V gene's germline CDR1 is LNHDA and CDR2 SQIVND (reference sequence). The ends were cut back, 5 bases at V and 0 bases at J, with 8 bases in the middle. The CDR3 spells CASSFRSSYNEQFF. The CDR3 DNA is TGTGCCAGTAGTTTCCGGTCCTCCTACAATGAGCAGTTCTTC.

This chain links TRBV9 with TRBJ2-2; a weak D match, TRBD2 (5 bases). There are 16 residues in the CDR3. The ends were cut back, 3 bases at V and 1 base at J, with 13 bases in the middle. Germline V gene sequence: CDR1 SGDLS, CDR2 YYNGEE. This CDR3 is CASSAQRAWNTGELFF. The CDR3 DNA reads as TGTGCCAGCAGCGCTCAGAGGGCCTGGAACACCGGGGAGCTGTTTTTT.

The gene calls are TRBV28 and TRBJ1-3; D not resolved. Germline loops: CDR1 MDHEN, CDR2 SYDVKM. V was pared by 4 bases and J by 4 bases, with 11 bases between. The CDR3 runs 14 residues. CDR3 bases: TGTGCCAGCAGTTCCCCCGGGAAAGGAAACACCATATATTTT. The encoded protein is CASSSPGKGNTIYF.

This clone has ten or more counts. V usage is TRBV6-5 and J usage is TRBJ1-2; D is possibly TRBD1 (5 bases). The length of the CDR3 is 14 residues. CDR1 is MNHEY and CDR2 is SVGAGI in the germline V gene. Between the trimmed V and J ends, which lost 3 bases and 11 bases, there was a span of 19 bases. The CDR3 sequence is CASSYYGTQGGYTF. For the CDR3, the DNA is TGTGCCAGCAGTTATTACGGGACGCAGGGAGGATACACCTTC.